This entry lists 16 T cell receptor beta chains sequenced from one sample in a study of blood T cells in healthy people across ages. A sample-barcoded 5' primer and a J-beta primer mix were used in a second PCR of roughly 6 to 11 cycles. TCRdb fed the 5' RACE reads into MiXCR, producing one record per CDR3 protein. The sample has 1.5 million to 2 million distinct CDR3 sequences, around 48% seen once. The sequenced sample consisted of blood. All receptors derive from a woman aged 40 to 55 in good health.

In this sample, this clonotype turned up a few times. The CDR3 DNA is TGCAGTGCTAGATCCCTTCCGGGACTAGATTACGAGCAGTACTTC. It specifies CSARSLPGLDYEQYF. J is TRBJ2-7 and V is TRBV20-1; TRBD2 aligns across 8 bases. The V gene end was trimmed by 2 bases and the J gene end by 4 bases; junction bases not matched to a gene: 10. Germline CDR1 is DFQATT and CDR2 is SNEGSKA (reference sequence). There are 15 residues in the CDR3.

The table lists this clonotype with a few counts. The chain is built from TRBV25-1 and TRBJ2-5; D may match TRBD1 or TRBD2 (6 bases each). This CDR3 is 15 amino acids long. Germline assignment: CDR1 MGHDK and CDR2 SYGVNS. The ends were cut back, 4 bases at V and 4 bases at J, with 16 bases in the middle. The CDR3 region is CASSGVGGGSETQYF. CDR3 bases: TGTGCCAGCAGTGGCGTCGGGGGCGGATCAGAGACCCAGTACTTC. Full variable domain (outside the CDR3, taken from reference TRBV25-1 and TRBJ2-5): EADIYQTPRYLVIGTGKKITLECSQTMGHDKMYWYQQDPGMELHLIHYSYGVNSTEKGDLSSESTVSRIRTEHFPLTLESARPSHTSQYLCASSGVGGGSETQYFGPGTRLLVL.

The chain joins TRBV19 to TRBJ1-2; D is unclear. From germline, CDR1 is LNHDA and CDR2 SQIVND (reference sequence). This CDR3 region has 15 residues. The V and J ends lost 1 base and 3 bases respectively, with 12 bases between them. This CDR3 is CASSIVAGFDYGYTF. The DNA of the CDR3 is TGTGCCAGTAGTATAGTAGCGGGATTTGACTATGGCTACACCTTC.

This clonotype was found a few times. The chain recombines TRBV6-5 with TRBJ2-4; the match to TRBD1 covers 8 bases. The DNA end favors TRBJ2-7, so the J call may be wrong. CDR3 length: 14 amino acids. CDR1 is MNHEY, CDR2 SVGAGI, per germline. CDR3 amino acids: CASSPDRGLNEQYF. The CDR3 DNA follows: TGTGCCAGCAGTCCTGACAGGGGACTGAACGAGCAGTACTTC.

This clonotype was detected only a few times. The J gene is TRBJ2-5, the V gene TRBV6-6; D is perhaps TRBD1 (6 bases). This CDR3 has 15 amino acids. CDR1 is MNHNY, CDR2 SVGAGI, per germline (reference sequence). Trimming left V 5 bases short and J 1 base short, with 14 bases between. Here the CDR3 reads CASSITGTAQETQYF. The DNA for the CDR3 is TGTGCCAGCAGTATAACAGGGACGGCCCAAGAGACCCAGTACTTC.

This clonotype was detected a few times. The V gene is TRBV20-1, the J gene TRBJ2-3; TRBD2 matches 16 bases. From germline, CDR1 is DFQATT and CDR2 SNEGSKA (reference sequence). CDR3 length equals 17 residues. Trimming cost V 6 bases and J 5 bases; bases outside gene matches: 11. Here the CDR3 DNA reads TGCAGTGCCATGACAAAGGGACTAGCGGGGGGGAGAGATACGCAGTATTTT. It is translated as CSAMTKGLAGGRDTQYF.

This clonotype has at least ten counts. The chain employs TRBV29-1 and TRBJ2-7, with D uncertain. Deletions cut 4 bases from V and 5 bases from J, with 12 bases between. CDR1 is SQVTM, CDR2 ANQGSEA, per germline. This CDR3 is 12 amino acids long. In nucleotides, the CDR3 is TGCAGCGTTGTCGTACCCATCCACGAGCAGTACTTC. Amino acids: CSVVVPIHEQYF.

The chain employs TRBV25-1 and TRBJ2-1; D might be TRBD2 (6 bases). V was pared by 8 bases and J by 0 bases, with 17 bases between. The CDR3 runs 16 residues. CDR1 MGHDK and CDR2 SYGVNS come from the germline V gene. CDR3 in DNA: TGTGCCAGCTTGGGGAGGTCGGGGATCTCCTACAATGAGCAGTTCTTC. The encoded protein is CASLGRSGISYNEQFF. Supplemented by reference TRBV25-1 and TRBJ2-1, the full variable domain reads EADIYQTPRYLVIGTGKKITLECSQTMGHDKMYWYQQDPGMELHLIHYSYGVNSTEKGDLSSESTVSRIRTEHFPLTLESARPSHTSQYLCASLGRSGISYNEQFFGPGTRLTVL.

The chain's CDR3 is CASSYQAGLETQYF. DNA of the CDR3: TGTGCCAGCAGTTACCAAGCGGGGTTAGAGACCCAGTACTTC. The V call is TRBV6-5, the J call TRBJ2-5; TRBD2 aligns across 7 bases. V lost 2 bases to trimming and J lost 4 bases; unmatched junction nucleotides: 4. This CDR3 contains 14 residues. CDR1 is MNHEY, CDR2 SVGAGI, per germline.

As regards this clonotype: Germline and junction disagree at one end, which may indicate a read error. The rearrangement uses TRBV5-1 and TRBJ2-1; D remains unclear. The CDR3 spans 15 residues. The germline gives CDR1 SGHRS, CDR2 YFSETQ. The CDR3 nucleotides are TGCACCAGCAGCTTGGAATCTCTCTCCTACAATGAGCAGTTCTTC. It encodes CTSSLESLSYNEQFF.

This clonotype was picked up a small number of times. The CDR3 bases are TGCGCCAGCACCACCAATGGAGAGACCCAGTACTTC. Translating gives CASTTNGETQYF. The chain uses TRBV10-2 and TRBJ2-5; D unresolved. The germline V and J ends were trimmed by 7 bases and 4 bases, with 10 bases remaining between them. This CDR3 is built from 12 residues. Germline loops: CDR1 WSHSY, CDR2 SAAADI.

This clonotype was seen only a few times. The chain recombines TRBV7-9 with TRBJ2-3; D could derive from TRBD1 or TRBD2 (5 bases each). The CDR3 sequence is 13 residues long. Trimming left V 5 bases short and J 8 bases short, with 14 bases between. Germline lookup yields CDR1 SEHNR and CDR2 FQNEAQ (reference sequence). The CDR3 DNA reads TGTGCCAGCAGCCCGGGACCACGTGGTACGCAGTATTTT. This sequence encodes CASSPGPRGTQYF. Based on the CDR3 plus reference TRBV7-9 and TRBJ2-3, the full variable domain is DTGVSQNPRHKITKRGQNVTFRCDPISEHNRLYWYRQTLGQGPEFLTYFQNEAQLEKSRLLSDRFSAERPKGSFSTLEIQRTEQGDSAMYLCASSPGPRGTQYFGPGTRLTVL.

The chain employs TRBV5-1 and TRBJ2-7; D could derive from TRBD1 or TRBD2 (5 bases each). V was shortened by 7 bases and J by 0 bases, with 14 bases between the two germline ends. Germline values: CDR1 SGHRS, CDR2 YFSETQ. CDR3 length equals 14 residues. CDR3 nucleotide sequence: TGCGCCAGCGGTCGGGACGCGAGCTCCTACGAGCAGTACTTC. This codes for CASGRDASSYEQYF.

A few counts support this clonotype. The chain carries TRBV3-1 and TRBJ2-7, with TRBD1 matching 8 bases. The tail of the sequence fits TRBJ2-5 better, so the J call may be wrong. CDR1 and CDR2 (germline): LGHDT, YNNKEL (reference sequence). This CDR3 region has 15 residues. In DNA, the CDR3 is TGTGCCAGCAGCCTCGACAGGGGTATAGGTGAGACCCAGTACTTC. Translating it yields CASSLDRGIGETQYF.

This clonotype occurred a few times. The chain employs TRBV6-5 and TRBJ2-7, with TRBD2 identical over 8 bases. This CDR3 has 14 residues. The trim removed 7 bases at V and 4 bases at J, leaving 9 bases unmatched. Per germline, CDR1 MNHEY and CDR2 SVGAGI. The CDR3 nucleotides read TGTGCCAGCATCCCCTCCCGGGGGGGTTACGAGCAGTACTTC. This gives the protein CASIPSRGGYEQYF.

CDR3: CASSYPGGVDGYTF. The CDR3 DNA reads TGTGCCAGCAGTTATCCAGGAGGGGTTGATGGCTACACCTTC. This chain joins TRBV28 and TRBJ1-2, with a tentative D call TRBD1 (5 bases). The CDR3 length is 14 residues. Trimming removed 4 bases from V and 6 bases from J, with 15 bases in between. CDR1 and CDR2 (germline): MDHEN, SYDVKM.